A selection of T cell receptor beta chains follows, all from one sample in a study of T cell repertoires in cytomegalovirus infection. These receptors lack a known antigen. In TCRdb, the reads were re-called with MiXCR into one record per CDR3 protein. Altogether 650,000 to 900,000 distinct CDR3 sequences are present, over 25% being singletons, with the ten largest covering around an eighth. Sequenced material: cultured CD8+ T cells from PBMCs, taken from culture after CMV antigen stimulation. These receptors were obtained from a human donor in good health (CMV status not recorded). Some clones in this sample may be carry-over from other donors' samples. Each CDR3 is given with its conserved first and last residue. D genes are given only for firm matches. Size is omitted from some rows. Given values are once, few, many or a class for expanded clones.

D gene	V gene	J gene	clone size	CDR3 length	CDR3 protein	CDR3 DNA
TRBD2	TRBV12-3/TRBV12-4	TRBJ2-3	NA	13	CASLAGGSDTQYF	TGTGCCAGCCTAGCGGGGGGCTCAGATACGCAGTATTTT
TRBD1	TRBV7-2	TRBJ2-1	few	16	CASSLARRQGGNEQFF	TGTGCCAGCAGCTTAGCGAGGAGACAGGGGGGAAATGAGCAGTTCTTC
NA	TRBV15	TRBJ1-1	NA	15	CATSRVPPPNTEAFF	TGTGCCACCAGCAGAGTCCCCCCTCCGAACACTGAAGCTTTCTTT
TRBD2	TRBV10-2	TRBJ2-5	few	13	CASSREGGETQYF	TGCGCCAGCAGTCGGGAGGGTGGAGAGACCCAGTACTTC
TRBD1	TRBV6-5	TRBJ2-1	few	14	CASSRDGTDNEQFF	TGTGCCAGCAGTCGTGACGGGACAGACAATGAGCAGTTCTTC
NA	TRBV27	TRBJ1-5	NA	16	CASGSIKGDSNQPQHF	TGTGCCAGCGGCAGTATCAAGGGCGATAGCAATCAGCCCCAGCATTTT
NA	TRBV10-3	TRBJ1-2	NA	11	CASVEGFGYTF	TGTGCCAGCGTAGAAGGCTTTGGCTACACCTTC
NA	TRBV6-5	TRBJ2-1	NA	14	CASSYSTTGGEQFF	TGTGCCAGCAGTTACTCTACAACGGGGGGCGAGCAGTTCTTC
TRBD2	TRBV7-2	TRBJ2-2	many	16	CASSLVAGGVTGELFF	TGTGCCAGCAGCTTAGTAGCGGGGGGGGTCACCGGGGAGCTGTTTTTT
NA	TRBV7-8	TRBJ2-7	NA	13	CASTPGDTYEQYF	TGTGCCAGCACCCCGGGGGATACCTACGAGCAGTACTTC
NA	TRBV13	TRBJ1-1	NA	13	CANSHTGSTEAFF	TGTGCCAACAGCCACACAGGCTCCACTGAAGCTTTCTTT
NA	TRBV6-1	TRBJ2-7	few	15	CASRGEGRRVYEQYF	TGTGCCAGCAGGGGTGAGGGGCGCAGAGTCTACGAGCAGTACTTC
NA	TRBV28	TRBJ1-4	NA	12	CASSWDNEKLFF	TGTGCCAGCAGTTGGGATAATGAAAAACTGTTTTTT
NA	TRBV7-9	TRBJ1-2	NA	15	CASSSETEGNYGYTF	TGTGCCAGCAGCTCCGAAACAGAGGGAAACTATGGCTACACCTTC
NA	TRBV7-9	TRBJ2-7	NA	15	CASSLAPSPIYEQYF	TGTGCCAGCAGCTTAGCACCCTCGCCTATCTACGAGCAGTACTTC
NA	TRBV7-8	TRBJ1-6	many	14	CASSFRGENSPLHF	TGTGCCAGCAGCTTCAGAGGGGAAAATTCACCCCTCCACTTT
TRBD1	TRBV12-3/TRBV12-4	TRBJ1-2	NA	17	CASSSAAHRGRNYGYTF	TGTGCCAGCAGCTCAGCCGCCCACAGGGGGCGGAACTATGGCTACACCTTC
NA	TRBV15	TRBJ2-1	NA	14	CATSRGRVYNEQFF	TGTGCCACCAGCAGAGGAAGGGTGTACAATGAGCAGTTCTTC
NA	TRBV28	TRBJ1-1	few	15	CASSWLDRLNTEAFF	TGTGCCAGCAGTTGGCTCGACAGGTTGAACACTGAAGCTTTCTTT
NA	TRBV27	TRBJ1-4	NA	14	CASSFGGGNEKLFF	TGTGCCAGCAGTTTCGGCGGGGGGAATGAAAAACTGTTTTTT
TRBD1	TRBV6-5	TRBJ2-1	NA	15	CASSYTGGGRDEQFF	TGTGCCAGCAGTTATACAGGGGGCGGAAGGGATGAGCAGTTCTTC
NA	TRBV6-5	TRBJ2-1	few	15	CASSYIGEGYNEQFF	TGTGCCAGCAGTTACATAGGGGAAGGGTACAATGAGCAGTTCTTC
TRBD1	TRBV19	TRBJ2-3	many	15	CASSIEGASTDTQYF	TGTGCCAGTAGTATTGAGGGGGCCAGCACAGATACGCAGTATTTT
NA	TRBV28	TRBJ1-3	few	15	CASSRKRFSGNTIYF	TGTGCCAGCAGTCGGAAAAGGTTCTCTGGAAACACCATATATTTT
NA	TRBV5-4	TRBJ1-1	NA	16	CASSLSWGWTNTEAFF	TGTGCCAGCAGCTTGTCCTGGGGCTGGACTAACACTGAAGCTTTCTTT
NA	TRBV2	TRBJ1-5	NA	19	CASSEVRVSRQNSNQPQHF	TGTGCCAGCAGTGAAGTTAGGGTTTCAAGGCAGAATAGCAATCAGCCCCAGCATTTT
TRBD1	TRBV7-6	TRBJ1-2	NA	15	CANSFSGGDDYGYTF	TGTGCCAACAGCTTCTCAGGGGGCGACGACTATGGCTACACCTTC
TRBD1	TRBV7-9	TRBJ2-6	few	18	CASSARDSESSGANVLTF	TGTGCCAGCAGCGCCCGGGACAGCGAGAGCTCTGGGGCCAACGTCCTGACTTTC
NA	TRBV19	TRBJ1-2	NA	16	CASSILVGREEDDYTF	TGTGCCAGTAGTATACTGGTTGGCAGGGAGGAAGATGACTACACCTTC
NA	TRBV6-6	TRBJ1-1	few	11	CASSYKNEAFF	TGTGCCAGCAGTTACAAGAATGAAGCTTTCTTT
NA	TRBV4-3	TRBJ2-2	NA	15	CASSQRLANTGELFF	TGCGCCAGCAGCCAACGCCTAGCGAACACCGGGGAGCTGTTTTTT
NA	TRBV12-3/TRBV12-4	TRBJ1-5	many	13	CASSLDPTEPQHF	TGTGCCAGCAGTTTAGACCCGACCGAGCCCCAGCATTTT
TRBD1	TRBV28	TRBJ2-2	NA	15	CASSFAQGYSGELFF	TGTGCCAGCAGTTTTGCACAGGGGTATTCCGGGGAGCTGTTTTTT
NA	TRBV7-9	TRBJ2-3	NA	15	CASSQGGTPGDTQYF	TGTGCCAGCAGCCAAGGCGGAACCCCCGGAGATACGCAGTATTTT
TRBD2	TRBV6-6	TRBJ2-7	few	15	CASSSLAGGQYEQYF	TGTGCCAGCAGTTCCCTAGCGGGGGGGCAGTACGAGCAGTACTTC
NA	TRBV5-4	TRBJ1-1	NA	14	CVSSPGWSGTEAFF	TGTGTCAGCAGCCCCGGGTGGAGCGGCACTGAAGCTTTCTTT
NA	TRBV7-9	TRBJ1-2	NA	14	CASLRTDKNYGYTF	TGTGCCAGTCTCCGGACGGATAAAAACTATGGCTACACCTTC
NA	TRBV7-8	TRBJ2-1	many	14	CASSFARGANEQFF	TGTGCCAGCAGCTTCGCTAGGGGAGCGAATGAGCAGTTCTTC
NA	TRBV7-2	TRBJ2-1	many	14	CASSLWEVTDEQFF	TGTGCCAGCAGCTTATGGGAAGTTACAGATGAGCAGTTCTTC
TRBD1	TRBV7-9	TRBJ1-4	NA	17	CASSSLAGGQANEKLFF	TGTGCCAGCAGCTCATTGGCAGGGGGCCAGGCTAATGAAAAACTGTTTTTT
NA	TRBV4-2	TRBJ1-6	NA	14	CASSLPLDASPLHF	TGTGCCAGCAGCCTACCCCTGGACGCTTCACCCCTCCACTTT
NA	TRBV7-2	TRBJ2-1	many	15	CASSLDQSLNNEQFF	TGTGCCAGCAGCTTAGACCAATCTCTCAACAATGAGCAGTTCTTC
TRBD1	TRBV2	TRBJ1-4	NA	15	CASSQTRDRNEKLFF	TGTGCCAGCAGTCAAACCCGGGACAGGAATGAAAAACTGTTTTTT
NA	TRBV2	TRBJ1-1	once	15	CASSRRAQVNTEAFF	TGTGCCAGCTCGAGGCGTGCGCAGGTGAACACTGAAGCTTTCTTT
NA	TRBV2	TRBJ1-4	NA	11	CASSTAEKLFF	TGTGCCAGCAGTACGGCGGAAAAACTGTTTTTT
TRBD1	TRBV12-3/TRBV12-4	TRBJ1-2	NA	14	CASSLVGGPTGYTF	TGTGCCAGCAGTTTAGTAGGGGGCCCCACCGGCTACACCTTC
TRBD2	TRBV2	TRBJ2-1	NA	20	CASLTPTSTSGTLSYNEQFF	TGTGCCAGCTTGACCCCTACCAGTACTAGCGGGACGCTCTCCTACAATGAGCAGTTCTTC
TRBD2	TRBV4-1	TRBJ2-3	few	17	CASSQAPGLAGSDTQYF	TGCGCCAGCAGTCAAGCGCCGGGACTAGCGGGTTCAGATACGCAGTATTTT
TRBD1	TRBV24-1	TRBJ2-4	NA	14	CATSDLRTGNIQYF	TGTGCCACCAGTGATTTGCGGACAGGAAACATTCAGTACTTC
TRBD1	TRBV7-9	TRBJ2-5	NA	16	CASSPPTGGRRETQYF	TGTGCCAGCAGCCCTCCGACAGGGGGCCGTAGGGAGACCCAGTACTTC
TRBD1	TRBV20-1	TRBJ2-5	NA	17	CSAYYPAPGTEEETQYF	TGCAGCGCCTACTATCCGGCACCGGGGACAGAAGAAGAGACCCAGTACTTC